One TCR beta chain is described in this entry. Its target is not known. Researchers took RNA transcripts and amplified the TCR beta CDR3 regions from them. HTBI primers were employed in a first-round RT-PCR of the TCR CDR3. Via MiXCR, TCRdb re-called the multiplex PCR reads, giving one row per CDR3 protein. The repertoire includes 330,000 or so distinct CDR3 sequences, about a sixth of them detected once, and about 16% sits in the top ten. This sample is part of a study of T cells in Graves' hyperthyroidism and ophthalmopathy. Study observations and caveats: Ophthalmopathy and stable hyperthyroidism were separated by a 13 V-J model. The model predicted ophthalmopathy a median around six months before onset.

The CDR3 sequence is 12 residues long. Trimming left V 5 bases short and J 8 bases short, with 12 bases between. The chain recombines TRBV12-3 or TRBV12-4 with TRBJ1-2; tentative D call: TRBD1 (5 bases). Sequencing was performed on blood. The sequence was collected from a woman aged 40 to 49 with Graves' ophthalmopathy. The CDR3, as DNA: TGTGCCAGCAGTCCGACAGTCGGCGGCTACACCTTC. It encodes CASSPTVGGYTF.